This T cell receptor (beta chain) was retrieved from a study of T cells in Graves' hyperthyroidism and ophthalmopathy. Study summary: Prior to any treatment, at the point of initial diagnosis, peripheral blood was collected.

Ten or more counts support this clonotype. The target antigen is unknown. RNA transcripts provided the source from which TCR beta CDR3 regions were amplified. HTBI primers were the set used in a first-round RT-PCR of the TCR CDR3. A single record per CDR3 protein comes from TCRdb applying MiXCR to the multiplex PCR reads. The sample lists almost 600,000 distinct CDR3 sequences, approximately 15% seen once, with less than 6% in the top ten. Study-level results: A model of 13 V-J pairs discriminated ophthalmopathy from stable hyperthyroidism. Among clonotypes expanded in thyroid above 0.001, most were also found in blood.

This CDR3 comprises 16 residues. With V trimmed by 2 bases and J by 8 bases, 11 bases remained unmatched. In germline, CDR1 is DFQATT, CDR2 SNEGSKA (reference sequence). The TCR originated in a young woman with Graves' hyperthyroidism that later progressed to Graves' ophthalmopathy. The rearrangement links TRBV20-1 to TRBJ2-1; 11 bases fit TRBD2. The sequenced material came from blood. CDR3 amino acids: CSARPLAGGPDYEQFF. The CDR3 DNA reads as TGCAGTGCTAGACCCTTAGCGGGAGGGCCTGACTATGAGCAGTTCTTC.